This TCR beta chain was identified during a study of blood T cell repertoires in COVID-19. Each exposed participant met a COVID-19 case in the 2 weeks preceding study entry. CDR1 and CDR2 from the germline V gene are SGHAT and FQNNGV. Trimming removed 1 base from V and 1 base from J, with 9 bases in between. The CDR3 extends over 15 amino acids. This clone was counted once. TCRdb's table, derived via immunoSEQ multiplex PCR, lists solely in-frame clones and lacks some. The sample has 200,000 to 250,000 clones, 85% to 90% seen once. The source of this sequence is a man in his fifties or sixties who had been exposed to COVID-19. The chain combines TRBV11-2 with TRBJ2-3; a weak D match, TRBD1 (5 bases). Sequencing used PBMCs or T cells enriched from blood (not recorded which). In DNA form, the CDR3 reads TGTGCCAGCAGCTTAGGACAGCTCGGCACAGATACGCAGTATTTT. This gives the protein CASSLGQLGTDTQYF.